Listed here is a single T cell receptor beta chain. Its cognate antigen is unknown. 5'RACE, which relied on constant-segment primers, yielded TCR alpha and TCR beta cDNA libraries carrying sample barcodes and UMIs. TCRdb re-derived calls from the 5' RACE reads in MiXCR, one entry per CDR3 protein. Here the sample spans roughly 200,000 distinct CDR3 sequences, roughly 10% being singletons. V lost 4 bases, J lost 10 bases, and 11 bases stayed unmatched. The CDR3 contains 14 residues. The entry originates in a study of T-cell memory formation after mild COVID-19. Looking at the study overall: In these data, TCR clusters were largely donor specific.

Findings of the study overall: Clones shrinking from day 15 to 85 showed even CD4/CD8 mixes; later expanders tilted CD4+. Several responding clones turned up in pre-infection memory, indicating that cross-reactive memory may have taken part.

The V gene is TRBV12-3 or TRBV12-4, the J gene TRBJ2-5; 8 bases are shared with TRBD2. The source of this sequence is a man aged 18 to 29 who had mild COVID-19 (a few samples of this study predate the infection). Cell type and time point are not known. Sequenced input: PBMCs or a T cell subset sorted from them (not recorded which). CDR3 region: CASSSIISGVGQYF. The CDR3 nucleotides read TGTGCCAGCAGTTCAATTATTAGCGGGGTTGGCCAGTACTTC.